These T cell receptor beta chains were read from a single sample in a study of lymphopenia after photon versus proton radiotherapy. Libraries were prepared by immunoSEQ multiplex PCR; TCRdb keeps only in-frame clonotypes and omits some of them. Of roughly 67,000 clones listed, approximately 90% were seen once; the top ten hold around 2.6%. The material was peripheral blood, obtained from a patient treated with photon-based radiotherapy. The receptors were gathered from a woman aged 70-85 years with pancreatic cancer. Both conserved end residues are part of each CDR3. The order of the fields is J gene, CDR3 length, clone size, V gene, D gene, CDR3 protein, CDR3 DNA. The D gene is left open where the match is weak. A row's size may be missing; if present it is once, few, many or a size class.

>TRBJ2-7|15|NA|TRBV15|NA
CATSRDLVKNYEQYF
TGTGCCACCAGCAGAGATCTGGTCAAAAACTACGAGCAGTACTTC
>TRBJ2-1|14|NA|TRBV4-2|TRBD2
CASSQGREGNEQFF
TGTGCCAGCAGCCAAGGACGGGAGGGGAATGAGCAGTTCTTC
>TRBJ1-6|15|NA|TRBV1|NA
CTSSQGDPRNSPLHF
TGCACCAGCAGCCAAGGGGATCCGAGGAATTCACCCCTCCACTTT
>TRBJ1-1|11|NA|TRBV5-5|NA
CASSLGGEAFF
TGTGCCAGCAGCCTTGGGGGAGAAGCTTTCTTT
>TRBJ1-5|15|NA|TRBV7-9|NA
CASSLWGRGNQPQHF
TGTGCCAGCAGCTTATGGGGAAGGGGCAATCAGCCCCAGCATTTT
>TRBJ2-2|15|NA|TRBV5-1|NA
CASSWTNMDTGELFF
TGCGCCAGCAGCTGGACTAACATGGACACCGGGGAGCTGTTTTTT
>TRBJ2-3|15|NA|TRBV18|NA
CASSPVQYSTDTQYF
TGTGCCAGCTCACCAGTGCAATACAGCACAGATACGCAGTATTTT
>TRBJ2-3|14|NA|TRBV7-3|NA
CASSLHGGLDTQYF
TGTGCCAGCAGCTTACACGGAGGCCTAGATACGCAGTATTTT
>TRBJ1-2|11|NA|TRBV25-1|NA
CASSGGGGYTF
TGTGCCAGCAGTGGGGGGGGAGGCTACACCTTC
>TRBJ2-2|15|once|TRBV15|NA
CATTAGSPPTGELFF
TGTGCCACCACTGCGGGGAGTCCCCCCACCGGGGAGCTGTTTTTT
>TRBJ1-2|16|NA|TRBV30|NA
CAWSVHSRRGLGGYTF
TGTGCCTGGAGTGTACACTCCAGGCGGGGGCTTGGTGGCTACACCTTC
>TRBJ1-1|12|few|TRBV7-9|NA
CASSPGVQEAFF
TGTGCCAGCAGCCCCGGCGTTCAAGAAGCTTTCTTT
>TRBJ2-5|17|NA|TRBV28|TRBD1
CAVNRQGAGGTQETQYF
TGTGCCGTAAACCGACAGGGGGCGGGAGGTACCCAAGAGACCCAGTACTTC
>TRBJ1-2|17|NA|TRBV19|NA
CASNAPGDPPGPDGYTF
TGTGCCAGTAACGCCCCGGGAGACCCCCCCGGGCCAGATGGCTACACCTTC
>TRBJ1-4|14|NA|TRBV6-1|NA
CASSIRTGSEKLFF
TGTGCCAGCAGTATACGAACAGGGTCCGAAAAACTGTTTTTT
>TRBJ2-5|17|few|TRBV4-2|TRBD2
CASSPRLVLAEEETQYF
TGTGCCAGCAGTCCAAGATTGGTACTAGCGGAGGAAGAGACCCAGTACTTC
>TRBJ1-6|15|NA|TRBV4-3|NA
CASSQDSGGASPLHF
TGCGCCAGCAGCCAAGATTCGGGGGGCGCGTCACCCCTCCACTTT
>TRBJ2-4|20|NA|TRBV10-1|TRBD1
CANLIPSAPDRVVDKNIQYF
TGCGCCAACCTAATTCCCTCCGCCCCCGACAGGGTAGTAGACAAAAACATTCAGTACTTC
>TRBJ2-7|15|few|TRBV5-1|NA
CASNKRGLSSYEQYF
TGCGCCAGCAATAAGAGGGGCCTGAGCTCCTACGAGCAGTACTTC
>TRBJ1-2|16|NA|TRBV4-2|TRBD1
CASSQDDRGLDYGYTF
TGTGCCAGCAGCCAAGATGACAGGGGGCTAGACTATGGCTACACCTTC
>TRBJ1-1|15|NA|TRBV28|TRBD1
CASSLEGAWGTEAFF
TGTGCCAGCAGTTTGGAGGGGGCCTGGGGGACTGAAGCTTTCTTT
>TRBJ2-7|15|NA|TRBV6-1|TRBD2
CASSEGLAGSYEQYF
TGTGCCAGCAGTGAAGGACTAGCGGGATCCTACGAGCAGTACTTC
>TRBJ2-7|11|NA|TRBV28|NA
CASSLSRDLFF
TGTGCCAGCAGTTTATCCCGCGACCTTTTCTTC
>TRBJ2-7|10|NA|TRBV29-1|NA
CSVLSYEQYF
TGCAGCGTTCTATCCTACGAGCAGTACTTC
>TRBJ1-1|14|NA|TRBV10-3|NA
CAISVTEMNTEAFF
TGTGCCATCAGTGTCACAGAGATGAACACTGAAGCTTTCTTT
>TRBJ1-4|14|NA|TRBV30|NA
CAWSVLATNEKLFF
TGTGCCTGGAGTGTACTCGCAACTAATGAAAAACTGTTTTTT
>TRBJ2-7|14|NA|TRBV19|NA
CASSQGSLSYEQYF
TGTGCCAGTAGTCAGGGATCCCTCTCCTACGAGCAGTACTTC
>TRBJ1-5|13|NA|TRBV10-3|NA
CASKAREDQPQHF
TGTGCCTCAAAGGCCAGGGAGGATCAGCCCCAGCATTTT
>TRBJ2-7|14|NA|TRBV6-6|TRBD1
CASSRQGAPYEQYF
TGTGCCAGCAGTCGACAGGGGGCTCCCTACGAGCAGTACTTC
>TRBJ2-5|16|NA|TRBV7-9|TRBD1
CASSLGAGGGEETQYF
TGTGCCAGCAGCTTAGGGGCAGGGGGCGGTGAAGAGACCCAGTACTTC
>TRBJ2-1|17|NA|TRBV27|TRBD2
CASSPTTTSGRVYEQFF
TGTGCCAGCAGTCCGACAACCACTAGCGGGAGGGTGTATGAGCAGTTCTTC
>TRBJ2-3|17|NA|TRBV7-2|TRBD2
CASSPRGGQSNTDTQYF
TGTGCCAGCAGCCCACGGGGGGGGCAGTCCAACACAGATACGCAGTATTTT
>TRBJ2-3|16|NA|TRBV4-3|TRBD2
CASSQEVLAGGHTQYF
TGCGCCAGCAGCCAAGAAGTACTAGCGGGAGGTCATACGCAGTATTTT
>TRBJ2-3|17|NA|TRBV7-9|NA
CASSPTIRTESFDTQYF
TGTGCCAGCAGCCCGACTATCCGGACCGAGAGTTTCGATACGCAGTATTTT
>TRBJ1-1|15|NA|TRBV4-1|NA
CASSQATGTATEAFF
TGCGCCAGCAGCCAAGCTACAGGGACTGCCACTGAAGCTTTCTTT
>TRBJ1-2|13|NA|TRBV7-9|NA
CASSLISNYGYTF
TGTGCCAGCAGCTTAATTTCTAACTATGGCTACACCTTC
>TRBJ1-2|14|few|TRBV30|NA
CAWIASGRNYGYTF
TGTGCCTGGATCGCATCCGGGCGCAACTATGGCTACACCTTC
>TRBJ1-1|12|NA|TRBV28|NA
CASTFGQYEAFF
TGTGCCAGCACCTTCGGACAATATGAAGCTTTCTTT
>TRBJ2-1|16|NA|TRBV28|NA
CASSRISGGSYNEQFF
TGTGCCAGCAGTCGAATTAGCGGAGGCTCCTACAATGAGCAGTTCTTC
>TRBJ1-4|15|NA|TRBV5-1|NA
CASSLAGGSGEKLFF
TGCGCCAGCAGCTTGGCGGGAGGGTCGGGTGAAAAACTGTTTTTT
>TRBJ2-7|14|NA|TRBV4-2|TRBD1
CASSQGDSSYEQYF
TGTGCCAGCAGCCAAGGGGACAGCTCCTACGAGCAGTACTTC
>TRBJ2-2|14|NA|TRBV11-2|TRBD1
CASSLTGVTGELFF
TGTGCCAGCAGCTTGACAGGGGTGACCGGGGAGCTGTTTTTT
>TRBJ2-2|16|NA|TRBV5-1|TRBD2
CASSSGVAGDTGELFF
TGCGCCAGCAGCTCGGGTGTAGCGGGGGACACCGGGGAGCTGTTTTTT
>TRBJ2-7|14|NA|TRBV2|TRBD2
CASSENLAGYEQYF
TGTGCCAGCAGTGAAAACCTAGCGGGCTACGAGCAGTACTTC
>TRBJ2-3|14|NA|TRBV7-2|NA
CASSILGGGNTQYF
TGTGCCAGCAGCATCCTAGGTGGGGGAAATACGCAGTATTTT
>TRBJ1-6|13|NA|TRBV7-3|NA
CASRATGNSPLHF
TGTGCCAGCAGGGCAACAGGGAATTCACCCCTCCACTTT
>TRBJ1-3|15|NA|TRBV2|TRBD1
CASSEGQGSGNTIYF
TGTGCCAGCAGCGAGGGACAGGGCTCTGGAAACACCATATATTTT